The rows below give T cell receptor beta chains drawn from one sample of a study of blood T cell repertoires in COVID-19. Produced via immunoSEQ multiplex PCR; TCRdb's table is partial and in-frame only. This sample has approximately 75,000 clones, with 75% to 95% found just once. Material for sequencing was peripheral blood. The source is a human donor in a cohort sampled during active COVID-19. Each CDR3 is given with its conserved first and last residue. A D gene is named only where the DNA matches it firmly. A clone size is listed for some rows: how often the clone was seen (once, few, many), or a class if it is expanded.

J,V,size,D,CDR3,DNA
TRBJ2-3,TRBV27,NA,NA,CASSGRRAGASTDTQYF,TGTGCCAGCAGTGGACGACGGGCGGGGGCGAGCACAGATACGCAGTATTTT
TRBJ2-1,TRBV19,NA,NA,CASSIGLAGEQFF,TGTGCCAGTAGTATAGGACTGGCGGGGGAGCAGTTCTTC
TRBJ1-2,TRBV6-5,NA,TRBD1,CASRFGQGDGYTF,TGTGCCAGCAGATTCGGACAGGGGGATGGCTACACCTTC
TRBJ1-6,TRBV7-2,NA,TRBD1,CASSPTGSNSPLHF,TGTGCCAGCAGCCCGACAGGGTCTAATTCACCCCTCCACTTT
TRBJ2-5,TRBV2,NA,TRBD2,CASSDGGAEETQYF,TGTGCCAGCAGCGACGGGGGGGCTGAGGAGACCCAGTACTTC
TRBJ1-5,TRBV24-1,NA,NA,CATSDLSDNQPQHF,TGTGCCACCAGTGATTTGTCAGACAATCAGCCCCAGCATTTT
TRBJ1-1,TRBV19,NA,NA,CASTPEGLGTEAFF,TGTGCCAGTACCCCGGAGGGGTTGGGCACTGAAGCTTTCTTT
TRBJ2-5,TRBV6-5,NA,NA,CASSDWGLQETQYF,TGTGCCAGCAGCGACTGGGGGCTCCAAGAGACCCAGTACTTC
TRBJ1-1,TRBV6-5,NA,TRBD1,CASSYSRQGRTEAFF,TGTGCCAGCAGTTACTCGAGACAGGGGCGGACTGAAGCTTTCTTT
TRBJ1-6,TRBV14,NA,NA,CASSQANSPLHF,TGTGCCAGCAGCCAAGCGAATTCACCCCTCCACTTT
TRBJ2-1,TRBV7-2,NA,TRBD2,CASSLTSGGGYEQFF,TGTGCCAGCAGCTTGACTAGCGGGGGGGGCTATGAGCAGTTCTTC
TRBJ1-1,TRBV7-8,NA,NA,CASSLGGGGFEAFF,TGTGCCAGCAGCTTAGGGGGGGGAGGTTTTGAAGCTTTCTTT
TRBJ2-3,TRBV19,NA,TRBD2,CASTLSHPSGGARDTQYF,TGTGCCAGTACCCTCTCCCATCCCAGCGGGGGGGCCCGGGATACGCAGTATTTT
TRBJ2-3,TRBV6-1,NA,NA,CASSEARETQYF,TGTGCCAGCAGTGAAGCTAGGGAGACGCAGTATTTT
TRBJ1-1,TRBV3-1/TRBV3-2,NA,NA,CASSPHEGGTEAFF,TGTGCCAGCAGCCCCCACGAGGGGGGGACTGAAGCTTTCTTT
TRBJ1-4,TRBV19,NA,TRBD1,CASRGTDNEKLFF,TGTGCCAGTAGGGGGACAGATAATGAAAAACTGTTTTTT
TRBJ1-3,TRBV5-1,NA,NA,CASSVRDSGNTIYF,TGCGCCAGCAGCGTCCGGGACTCTGGAAACACCATATATTTT
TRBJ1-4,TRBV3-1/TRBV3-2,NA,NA,CASSQRTDFDEKLFF,TGTGCCAGCAGCCAAAGGACAGATTTCGATGAAAAACTGTTTTTT
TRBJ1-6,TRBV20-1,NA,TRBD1,CSASPLGTGNNSPLHF,TGCAGTGCTAGTCCGTTGGGGACAGGGAATAATTCACCCCTCCACTTT
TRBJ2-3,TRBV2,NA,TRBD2,CASRPGLAPTDTQYF,TGTGCCAGCAGACCGGGACTAGCGCCTACAGATACGCAGTATTTT
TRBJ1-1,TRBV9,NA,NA,CASSVESMGQRKAFF,TGTGCCAGCAGCGTAGAATCTATGGGCCAAAGGAAGGCTTTCTTT
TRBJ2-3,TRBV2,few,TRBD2,CASITRAGGPTDTQYF,TGTGCCAGCATCACGAGGGCGGGGGGCCCCACAGATACGCAGTATTTT
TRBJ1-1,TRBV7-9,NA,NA,CASSSDTEAFF,TGTGCCAGCAGCTCTGACACTGAAGCTTTCTTT
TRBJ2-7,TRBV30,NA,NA,CACTTLSGAYEQYF,TGTGCCTGCACGACGTTGTCAGGGGCCTACGAGCAGTACTTC
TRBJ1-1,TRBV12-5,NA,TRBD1,CASGLRGQGTEAFF,TGTGCTAGTGGTTTGCGGGGACAGGGCACTGAAGCTTTCTTT
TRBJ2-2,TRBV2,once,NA,CASEYQYSGGELFF,TGTGCCAGCGAATATCAATACTCAGGGGGGGAGCTGTTTTTT
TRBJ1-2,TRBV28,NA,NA,CASSLQTWDGYTF,TGTGCCAGCAGTTTACAGACTTGGGATGGCTACACCTTC
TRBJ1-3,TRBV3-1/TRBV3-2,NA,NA,CASSPRGGSSGNTIYF,TGTGCCAGCAGCCCCCGTGGGGGGAGCTCTGGAAACACCATATATTTT
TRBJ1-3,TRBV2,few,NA,CATKGGVSGNTIYF,TGTGCCACCAAGGGGGGGGTTTCCGGAAACACCATATATTTT
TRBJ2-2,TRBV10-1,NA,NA,CASSELRGGTGELFF,TGCGCCAGCAGTGAGCTCAGGGGTGGCACCGGGGAGCTGTTTTTT
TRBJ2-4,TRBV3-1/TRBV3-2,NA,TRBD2,CASSQAGTSGVGGIQYF,TGTGCCAGCAGCCAAGCCGGGACTAGCGGGGTCGGTGGCATTCAGTACTTC
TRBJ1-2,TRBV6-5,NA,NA,CASGGVGAGYTF,TGTGCCAGCGGGGGGGTAGGGGCTGGCTACACCTTC
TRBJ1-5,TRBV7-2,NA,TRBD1,CASSQGAQGYQPQHF,TGTGCCAGCAGCCAGGGGGCACAGGGGTACCAGCCCCAGCATTTT
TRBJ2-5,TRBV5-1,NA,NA,CASSLGQNQETQYF,TGCGCCAGCAGCTTGGGACAGAACCAAGAGACCCAGTACTTC
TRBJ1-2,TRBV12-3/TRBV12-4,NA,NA,CASSPTVTYGYTF,TGTGCCAGCAGCCCCACGGTAACCTATGGCTACACCTTC
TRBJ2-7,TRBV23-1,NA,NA,CASSPEEAYEQYF,TGCGCCAGCAGTCCCGAGGAAGCCTACGAGCAGTACTTC
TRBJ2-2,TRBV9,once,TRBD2,CASSPHAASGGSNTGELFF,TGTGCCAGCAGCCCTCACGCGGCCAGCGGGGGATCGAACACCGGGGAGCTGTTTTTT
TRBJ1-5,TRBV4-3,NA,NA,CASSQDNQGRNQPQHF,TGCGCCAGCAGCCAAGATAACCAGGGTCGCAATCAGCCCCAGCATTTT
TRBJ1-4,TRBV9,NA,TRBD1,CASSVDRGGEKLFF,TGTGCCAGCAGCGTAGACAGGGGTGGTGAAAAACTGTTTTTT